These T cell receptor beta chains were read from a single sample in a study of T cell changes during pregnancy in multiple sclerosis. Sequencing used immunoSEQ multiplex PCR; TCRdb keeps in-frame clones, though not all of them. The sample consists of around 80,000 clones, around 94% of them appearing once. Sequenced here: peripheral blood, sampled before pregnancy. All receptors derive from a female donor with multiple sclerosis, enrolled in a pregnancy study. The CDR3 runs from the conserved cysteine through the conserved F or W. The order of the fields is D gene, V gene, J gene, CDR3 length, clone size, CDR3 DNA, CDR3 protein. A D gene is named only where the DNA matches it firmly. Clone size appears in some rows only: once, few, many, or a class for an expanded clone.

d_call: .
v_call: TRBV7-9
j_call: TRBJ1-1
cdr3_length: 12
clone_size: .
cdr3_nt: TGTGCCAGCGGGGGCCTGGGGGCTGAAGCTTTCTTT
cdr3_aa: CASGGLGAEAFF

d_call: .
v_call: TRBV4-3
j_call: TRBJ2-1
cdr3_length: 15
clone_size: .
cdr3_nt: TGCGCCAGCAGCCAAGAAGTCGGGGGATACAATGAGCAGTTCTTC
cdr3_aa: CASSQEVGGYNEQFF

d_call: .
v_call: TRBV18
j_call: TRBJ1-1
cdr3_length: 13
clone_size: few
cdr3_nt: TGTGCCAGCTCCCAGGGGAGGGACACTGAAGCTTTCTTT
cdr3_aa: CASSQGRDTEAFF

d_call: .
v_call: TRBV11-3
j_call: TRBJ2-4
cdr3_length: 17
clone_size: .
cdr3_nt: TGTGCCAGCAGCTTAGAGGGAAAATCCTCCCGGGGAAACATTCAGTACTTC
cdr3_aa: CASSLEGKSSRGNIQYF

d_call: TRBD2
v_call: TRBV5-1
j_call: TRBJ2-2
cdr3_length: 17
clone_size: few
cdr3_nt: TGCGCCAGCAGCTTGGCGCCGGGGAGGGCCGCAGCTGGGGAGCTGTTTTTT
cdr3_aa: CASSLAPGRAAAGELFF

d_call: .
v_call: TRBV16
j_call: TRBJ1-5
cdr3_length: 15
clone_size: .
cdr3_nt: TGTGCCAGCAGCCAATCAGCAGGGGCTGGTCAGCCCCAGCATTTT
cdr3_aa: CASSQSAGAGQPQHF

d_call: TRBD2
v_call: TRBV7-9
j_call: TRBJ2-7
cdr3_length: 14
clone_size: .
cdr3_nt: TGTGCCAGCAGCCGCGGGCGGGGGGAATACGAGCAGTACTTC
cdr3_aa: CASSRGRGEYEQYF

d_call: TRBD2
v_call: TRBV28
j_call: TRBJ2-1
cdr3_length: 15
clone_size: .
cdr3_nt: TGTGCCAGCAGTTTTTGGCTAGCGGGCGACAATGAGCAGTTCTTC
cdr3_aa: CASSFWLAGDNEQFF

d_call: TRBD1
v_call: TRBV2
j_call: TRBJ2-2
cdr3_length: 15
clone_size: .
cdr3_nt: TGTGCCAGCAGTTGGCCTCCGGACAGGAACGGGGAGCTGTTTTTT
cdr3_aa: CASSWPPDRNGELFF

d_call: TRBD2
v_call: TRBV13
j_call: TRBJ2-7
cdr3_length: 17
clone_size: .
cdr3_nt: TGTGCCAGCAGCCCGGATCCCGGGACTAGCGGGAACTACGAGCAGTACTTC
cdr3_aa: CASSPDPGTSGNYEQYF

d_call: .
v_call: TRBV18
j_call: TRBJ2-6
cdr3_length: 16
clone_size: .
cdr3_nt: TGTGCCAGCTCACCAATACAGGGTACTGGGGCCAACGTCCTGACTTTC
cdr3_aa: CASSPIQGTGANVLTF

d_call: TRBD1
v_call: TRBV6-1
j_call: TRBJ1-2
cdr3_length: 13
clone_size: .
cdr3_nt: TGTGCCAGCAGTGAAGGGGACAGCAATGGCTACACCTTC
cdr3_aa: CASSEGDSNGYTF

d_call: .
v_call: TRBV28
j_call: TRBJ2-2
cdr3_length: 16
clone_size: .
cdr3_nt: TGTGCCAGCAGTTTCGTGTTGGGACTTCGCACCGGGGAGCTGTTTTTT
cdr3_aa: CASSFVLGLRTGELFF

d_call: .
v_call: TRBV6-5
j_call: TRBJ1-4
cdr3_length: 14
clone_size: .
cdr3_nt: TGTGCCAGCAGTTACAGCGGGTTGGACGAAAAACTGTTTTTT
cdr3_aa: CASSYSGLDEKLFF

d_call: .
v_call: TRBV18
j_call: TRBJ2-6
cdr3_length: 14
clone_size: .
cdr3_nt: TGTGCCAGCTCACCCCTATCTGGGGCCAACGTCCTGACTTTC
cdr3_aa: CASSPLSGANVLTF

d_call: TRBD1
v_call: TRBV4-2
j_call: TRBJ2-7
cdr3_length: 17
clone_size: .
cdr3_nt: TGTGCCAGCAGCCAAGATATCGGGACAGGGTGGACCTACGAGCAGTACTTC
cdr3_aa: CASSQDIGTGWTYEQYF

d_call: TRBD1
v_call: TRBV7-9
j_call: TRBJ2-7
cdr3_length: 15
clone_size: .
cdr3_nt: TGTGCCAGCAGCTTAGACTCCGGGACAGGGGACGAGCAGTACTTC
cdr3_aa: CASSLDSGTGDEQYF

d_call: TRBD2
v_call: TRBV6-5
j_call: TRBJ2-7
cdr3_length: 15
clone_size: .
cdr3_nt: TGTGCCAGCAGTTCGGCTACTAGCGCCTCCTACGAGCAGTACTTC
cdr3_aa: CASSSATSASYEQYF

d_call: TRBD2
v_call: TRBV7-3
j_call: TRBJ2-1
cdr3_length: 17
clone_size: .
cdr3_nt: TGTGCCAGCAGCTTAAGGGGACTAGCGGGAGGATACAATGAGCAGTTCTTC
cdr3_aa: CASSLRGLAGGYNEQFF

d_call: .
v_call: TRBV4-1
j_call: TRBJ2-7
cdr3_length: 16
clone_size: .
cdr3_nt: TGCGCCAGCAGCCAAGATGGCATCAGGAACGACTACGAGCAGTACTTC
cdr3_aa: CASSQDGIRNDYEQYF

d_call: .
v_call: TRBV7-2
j_call: TRBJ1-3
cdr3_length: 16
clone_size: .
cdr3_nt: TGTGCCAGCAGCCCCCAGGGGACGAGCTCTGGAAACACCATATATTTT
cdr3_aa: CASSPQGTSSGNTIYF

d_call: .
v_call: TRBV4-3
j_call: TRBJ2-1
cdr3_length: 15
clone_size: .
cdr3_nt: TGCGCCAGCAGCCAAGATCCGTTAGGCGGGAATGAGCAGTTCTTC
cdr3_aa: CASSQDPLGGNEQFF

d_call: .
v_call: TRBV7-9
j_call: TRBJ1-1
cdr3_length: 13
clone_size: .
cdr3_nt: .
cdr3_aa: CASSLEFGRGSFF

d_call: TRBD2
v_call: TRBV2
j_call: TRBJ2-1
cdr3_length: 14
clone_size: .
cdr3_nt: TGTGCCAGCCACACTAGCGGGAGGCTCAATGAGCAGTTCTTC
cdr3_aa: CASHTSGRLNEQFF

d_call: .
v_call: TRBV5-1
j_call: TRBJ2-3
cdr3_length: 15
clone_size: .
cdr3_nt: TGCGCCAGCAGCTTTAACGGAGGGCCCACAGATACGCAGTATTTT
cdr3_aa: CASSFNGGPTDTQYF

d_call: .
v_call: TRBV6-1
j_call: TRBJ1-1
cdr3_length: 14
clone_size: .
cdr3_nt: TGTGCCAGCAGTACAGGGTTCCCTAACACTGAAGCTTTCTTT
cdr3_aa: CASSTGFPNTEAFF

d_call: TRBD2
v_call: TRBV18
j_call: TRBJ2-1
cdr3_length: 18
clone_size: .
cdr3_nt: TGTGCCAGCTCACCAATCCCAAGACTAGCGGGAGATCTCAATGAGCAGTTCTTC
cdr3_aa: CASSPIPRLAGDLNEQFF

d_call: .
v_call: TRBV7-2
j_call: TRBJ1-3
cdr3_length: 14
clone_size: .
cdr3_nt: TGTGCCAGCAGCTTAGGTCCTTCTGGAAACACCATATATTTT
cdr3_aa: CASSLGPSGNTIYF

d_call: TRBD2
v_call: TRBV18
j_call: TRBJ2-7
cdr3_length: 13
clone_size: .
cdr3_nt: TGTGCCAGCTCACCAGCCGGGGGGGGCGAGCAGTACTTC
cdr3_aa: CASSPAGGGEQYF

d_call: .
v_call: TRBV7-9
j_call: TRBJ1-1
cdr3_length: 14
clone_size: .
cdr3_nt: TGTGCCAGCAGCTTAGGAGTAATGAACACTGAAGCTTTCTTT
cdr3_aa: CASSLGVMNTEAFF

d_call: TRBD2
v_call: TRBV11-2
j_call: TRBJ2-1
cdr3_length: 17
clone_size: .
cdr3_nt: TGTGCCAGCAGCTTAGGTAGCGGGAGGAGCTCCTACAATGAGCAGTTCTTC
cdr3_aa: CASSLGSGRSSYNEQFF